The clone carrying this T cell receptor (beta chain) came up many times. Genomic DNA was the PCR template. Multiplex PCR with 30 forward and 13 reverse primers amplified the TCR beta CDR3. One entry per CDR3 protein results from TCRdb running MiXCR on the multiplex PCR reads. In the table there are fewer than 300,000 distinct CDR3 sequences, approximately 45% of which are singletons. This entry is derived from a study of type 1 and type 2 diabetes patients. The length of the CDR3 is 14 residues. Between the trimmed V and J ends, which lost 3 bases and 2 bases, there was a span of 10 bases. CDR1 is LNHDA, CDR2 SQIVND, per germline (reference sequence).

The sample was peripheral blood mononuclear cells (PBMCs). The J gene is TRBJ1-2, the V gene TRBV19; D is undetermined. The clonotype was recovered from a man younger than 30 with type 2 diabetes. CDR3 sequence: CASSIPRKNYGYTF. The CDR3 DNA follows: TGTGCCAGTAGTATCCCGCGCAAGAACTATGGCTACACCTTC.